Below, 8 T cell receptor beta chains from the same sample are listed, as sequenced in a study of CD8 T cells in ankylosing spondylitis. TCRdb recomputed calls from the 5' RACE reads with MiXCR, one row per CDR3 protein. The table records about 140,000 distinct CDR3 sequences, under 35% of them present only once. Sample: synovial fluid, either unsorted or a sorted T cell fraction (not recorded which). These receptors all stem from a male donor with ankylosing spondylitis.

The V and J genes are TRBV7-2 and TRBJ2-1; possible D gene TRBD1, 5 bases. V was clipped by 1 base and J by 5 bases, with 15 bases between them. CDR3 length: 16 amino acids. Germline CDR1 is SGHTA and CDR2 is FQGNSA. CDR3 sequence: CASSLGGQGRNNEQFF. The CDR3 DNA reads TGTGCCAGCAGCTTAGGAGGCCAGGGAAGGAACAATGAGCAGTTCTTC.

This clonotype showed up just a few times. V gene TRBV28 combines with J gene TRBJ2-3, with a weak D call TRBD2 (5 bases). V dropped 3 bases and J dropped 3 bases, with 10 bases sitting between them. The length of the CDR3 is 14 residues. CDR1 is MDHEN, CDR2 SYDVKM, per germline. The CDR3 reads CASSFTRLTDTQYF. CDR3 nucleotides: TGTGCCAGCAGTTTTACGAGACTAACAGATACGCAGTATTTT.

The CDR3, as DNA: TGTGCCAGCAGTGGTATAGCCCCTAACCTGGAGACCCAGTACTTC. This gives the protein CASSGIAPNLETQYF. The V call is TRBV2, the J call TRBJ2-5; D is unclear. The V gene lost 4 bases and the J gene lost 5 bases, with 17 bases spanning the gap. There are 15 residues in the CDR3. From germline, CDR1 is SNHLY and CDR2 FYNNEI.

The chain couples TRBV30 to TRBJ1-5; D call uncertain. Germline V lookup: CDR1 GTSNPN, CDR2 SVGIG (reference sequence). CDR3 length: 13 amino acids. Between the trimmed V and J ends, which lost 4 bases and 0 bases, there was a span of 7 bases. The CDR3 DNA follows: TGTGCCTGGAAAGGGAATAGCAATCAGCCCCAGCATTTT. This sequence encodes CAWKGNSNQPQHF.

CDR3 amino acids: CASSLTSTGELFF. The CDR3 nucleotides read TGTGCCAGCAGCTTAACCAGCACCGGGGAGCTGTTTTTT. The gene calls are TRBV7-3 and TRBJ2-2; D uncertain. V was pared by 0 bases and J by 4 bases, with 3 bases between. The CDR3 spans 13 residues. Germline lookup yields CDR1 SGHTA and CDR2 FQGTGA.

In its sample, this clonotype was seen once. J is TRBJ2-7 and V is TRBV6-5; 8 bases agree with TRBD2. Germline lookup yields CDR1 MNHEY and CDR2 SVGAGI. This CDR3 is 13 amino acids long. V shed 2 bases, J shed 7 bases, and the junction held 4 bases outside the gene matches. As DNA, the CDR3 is TGTGCCAGCAGTTACGGACTAGCACGGGAGCAGTACTTC. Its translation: CASSYGLAREQYF.

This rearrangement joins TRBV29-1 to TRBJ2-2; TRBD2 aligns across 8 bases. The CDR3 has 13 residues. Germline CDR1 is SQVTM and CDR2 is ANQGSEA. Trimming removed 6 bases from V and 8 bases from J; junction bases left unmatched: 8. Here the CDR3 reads CSVTGTSEGELFF. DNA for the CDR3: TGCAGCGTCACCGGGACTAGTGAAGGGGAGCTGTTTTTT.

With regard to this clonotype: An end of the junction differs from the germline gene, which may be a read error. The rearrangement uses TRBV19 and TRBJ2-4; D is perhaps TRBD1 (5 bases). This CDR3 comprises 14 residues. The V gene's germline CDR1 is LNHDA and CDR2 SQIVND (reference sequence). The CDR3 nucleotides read TGTGCCTGTAGTATAGGAAGGGGTTTAGACATTCAGTACTTC. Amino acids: CACSIGRGLDIQYF.